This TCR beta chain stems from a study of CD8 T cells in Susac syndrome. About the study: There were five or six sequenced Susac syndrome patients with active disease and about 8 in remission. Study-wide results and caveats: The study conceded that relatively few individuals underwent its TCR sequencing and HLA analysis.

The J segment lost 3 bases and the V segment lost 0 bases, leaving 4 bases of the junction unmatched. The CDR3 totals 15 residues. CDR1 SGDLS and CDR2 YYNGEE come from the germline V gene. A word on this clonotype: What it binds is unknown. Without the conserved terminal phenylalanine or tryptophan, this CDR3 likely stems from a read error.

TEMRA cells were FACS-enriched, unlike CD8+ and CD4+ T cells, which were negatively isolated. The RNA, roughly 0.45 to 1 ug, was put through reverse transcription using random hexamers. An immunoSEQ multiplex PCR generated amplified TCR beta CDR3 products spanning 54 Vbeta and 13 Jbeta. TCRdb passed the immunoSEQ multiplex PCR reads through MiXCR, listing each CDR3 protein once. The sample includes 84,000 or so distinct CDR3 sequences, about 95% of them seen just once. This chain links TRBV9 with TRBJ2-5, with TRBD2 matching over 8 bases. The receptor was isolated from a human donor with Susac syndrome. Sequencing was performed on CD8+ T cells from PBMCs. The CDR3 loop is CASSVGSAGEETQYS. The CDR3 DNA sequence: TGTGCCAGCAGCGTAGGGTCAGCGGGAGAAGAGACCCAGTACTCC.